A single sample is the source of the 5 T cell receptor beta chains below, sequenced in a study of CD8+CD57+ T cells in acquired aplastic anemia. The study profiled TCR beta VDJ and CDR3 using genomic DNA as template. TCRdb recomputed calls from the reads with MiXCR, one row per CDR3 protein. This table has 220,000 or so distinct CDR3 sequences, over 55% appearing once. All patients picked for sequencing had shown, by flow cytometry, an expansion of CD8+CD57+ cells. Sample: sorted CD4+, CD8+, or CD8+CD57+ T cells (not recorded which) from PBMCs. These TCRs come from a human donor with aplastic anemia.

This clonotype was counted only a few times. This chain uses TRBV15 with TRBJ2-2, with TRBD1 as a possible D gene (5 bases). The germline V gene encodes CDR1 LNHNV and CDR2 YYDKDF (reference sequence). V shed 3 bases and J shed 7 bases, with 15 bases lying between them. The CDR3 covers 15 residues. This CDR3 is CATSSLGAGFGELFF. CDR3 coding DNA: TGTGCCACCAGCAGCCTTGGGGCAGGGTTCGGGGAGCTGTTTTTT.

The V and J genes are TRBV7-3 and TRBJ2-5, with a tentative D call TRBD2 (5 bases). The length of the CDR3 is 12 residues. V lost 6 bases, J lost 7 bases, and 12 bases lay in between. Germline V lookup: CDR1 SGHTA, CDR2 FQGTGA. The DNA for the CDR3 is TGTGCCAGCAGTATCGACCGGGGGACCCAGTACTTC. It is translated as CASSIDRGTQYF.

The chain links TRBV7-3 to TRBJ1-6, with D maybe TRBD1 (6 bases). Germline CDR1 reads SGHTA; CDR2 reads FQGTGA. V gave up 1 base and J gave up 7 bases, with 11 bases separating them. CDR3 length: 15 residues. The CDR3 region has the DNA TGTGCCAGCAGCTTAAGGCGCCAGGGGAATTCACCCCTCCACTTT. Translation: CASSLRRQGNSPLHF.

The V and J genes are TRBV19 and TRBJ2-7; TRBD2 matches at 7 bases. Germline V gives CDR1 LNHDA, CDR2 SQIVND (reference sequence). V dropped 8 bases and J dropped 2; count of bases not matched to a gene: 3. The CDR3 has 12 residues. The CDR3 region is CASGGTTYEQYF. In nucleotides, the CDR3 is TGTGCCAGTGGGGGGACTACCTACGAGCAGTACTTC.

The V and J genes are TRBV24-1 and TRBJ2-7; maybe TRBD2 (6 bases). The CDR3 contains 16 residues. V lost 4 bases and J 3 bases, leaving 18 bases between the germline ends. The germline V gene encodes CDR1 KGHDR and CDR2 SFDVKD. Written as DNA, the CDR3 is TGTGCCACCAGTGACTCGACGGGGGAAGGAATCTACGAGCAGTACTTC. Residues: CATSDSTGEGIYEQYF.